These T cell receptor beta chains were read from a single sample in a study of T cells after yellow fever vaccination. TCRdb itself ran the 5' RACE reads through MiXCR, one entry per CDR3 protein. The sample consists of about 320,000 distinct CDR3 sequences, 3.5% to 4.5% of them appearing once. Sample: PBMCs, taken 15 days after the yellow fever booster vaccination. The receptors here all came from a man aged 18 to 30 who received the YFV17D yellow fever vaccine. Each CDR3 is given with its conserved first and last residue. D genes are given only for firm matches. Clone size appears in some rows only: once, few, many, or a class for an expanded clone.

clone_size: many
v_call: TRBV7-9
j_call: TRBJ1-2
d_call: NA
cdr3_nt: TGTGCCAGCAGCTTACTGGCTAACTATGGCTACACCTTC
cdr3_aa: CASSLLANYGYTF

clone_size: NA
v_call: TRBV29-1
j_call: TRBJ2-5
d_call: NA
cdr3_nt: TGCAGCGCCCGACAGTTACCCCAAGAGACCCAGTACTTC
cdr3_aa: CSARQLPQETQYF

clone_size: NA
v_call: TRBV30
j_call: TRBJ1-2
d_call: NA
cdr3_nt: TGTGCCTGGTCGGCAGGGAACTATGGCTACACCTTC
cdr3_aa: CAWSAGNYGYTF

clone_size: NA
v_call: TRBV24-1
j_call: TRBJ2-1
d_call: TRBD1
cdr3_nt: TGTGCCACCAGTGATTTCGGGACAGCCTACAATGAGCAGTTCTTC
cdr3_aa: CATSDFGTAYNEQFF

clone_size: few
v_call: TRBV7-2
j_call: TRBJ1-1
d_call: TRBD1
cdr3_nt: TGTGCCAGCAGCTTATTCTCAACAGGGGTGGGCACTGAAGCTTTCTTT
cdr3_aa: CASSLFSTGVGTEAFF

clone_size: NA
v_call: TRBV24-1
j_call: TRBJ2-1
d_call: NA
cdr3_nt: TGTGCCACCAGTGATCATAGGGGAACCCATAATGAGCAGTTCTTC
cdr3_aa: CATSDHRGTHNEQFF

clone_size: many
v_call: TRBV7-3
j_call: TRBJ2-3
d_call: NA
cdr3_nt: TGTGCCACGCGGGCAGGTGGGGGTCCTGTCGATACGCAGTATTTT
cdr3_aa: CATRAGGGPVDTQYF

clone_size: few
v_call: TRBV7-2
j_call: TRBJ1-2
d_call: TRBD1
cdr3_nt: TGTGCCAGCAGCCAGAGACAGGGACCGAGTGGCTACACCTTC
cdr3_aa: CASSQRQGPSGYTF

clone_size: many
v_call: TRBV7-2
j_call: TRBJ1-3
d_call: TRBD1
cdr3_nt: TGTGCCAGCAGCGCCACCCCGGGACAGACCTCTGGAAACACCATATATTTT
cdr3_aa: CASSATPGQTSGNTIYF

clone_size: many
v_call: TRBV2
j_call: TRBJ2-3
d_call: TRBD1
cdr3_nt: TGTGCCAGCAGACTACAGGGGTCTCTTGGCACAGATACGCAGTATTTT
cdr3_aa: CASRLQGSLGTDTQYF

clone_size: NA
v_call: TRBV7-2
j_call: TRBJ1-5
d_call: NA
cdr3_nt: TGTGCCAGCAGCTTCATAAATAGCAATCAGCCCCAGCATTTT
cdr3_aa: CASSFINSNQPQHF

clone_size: NA
v_call: TRBV4-3
j_call: TRBJ2-5
d_call: NA
cdr3_nt: TGCGCCAGCAGCCAAGAGGGTAGGGGAGAGACCCAGTACTTC
cdr3_aa: CASSQEGRGETQYF

clone_size: many
v_call: TRBV18
j_call: TRBJ2-7
d_call: NA
cdr3_nt: TGTGCCAGCTCACCCGTTGCAGGGAGCTCCTACGAGCAGTACTTC
cdr3_aa: CASSPVAGSSYEQYF

clone_size: NA
v_call: TRBV7-2
j_call: TRBJ2-1
d_call: TRBD1
cdr3_nt: TGTGCCAGCAGCATCGGGACAGGGGTCTTGAATGAGCAGTTCTTC
cdr3_aa: CASSIGTGVLNEQFF

clone_size: many
v_call: TRBV5-1
j_call: TRBJ2-3
d_call: NA
cdr3_nt: TGCGCCAGCACCCCCTCGGGGAACACAGATACGCAGTATTTT
cdr3_aa: CASTPSGNTDTQYF

clone_size: many
v_call: TRBV20-1
j_call: TRBJ1-1
d_call: NA
cdr3_nt: TGCAGTGCCCAACGCGAGGGGGGCCCAGAAGCTTTCTTT
cdr3_aa: CSAQREGGPEAFF

clone_size: NA
v_call: TRBV20-1
j_call: TRBJ1-5
d_call: TRBD1
cdr3_nt: TGCAGTGCTAACCAGGGGGCCTGGTATCAGCCCCAGCATTTT
cdr3_aa: CSANQGAWYQPQHF

clone_size: few
v_call: TRBV9
j_call: TRBJ2-3
d_call: TRBD2
cdr3_nt: TGTGCCAGCAGCACCTACGGGGGGTTCACAGATACGCAGTATTTT
cdr3_aa: CASSTYGGFTDTQYF

clone_size: many
v_call: TRBV6-2/TRBV6-3
j_call: TRBJ1-5
d_call: NA
cdr3_nt: TGTGCCAGCAGTTACTCGTCCAGCTTCCTGGAGCCCCAGCATTTT
cdr3_aa: CASSYSSSFLEPQHF

clone_size: NA
v_call: TRBV7-2
j_call: TRBJ2-5
d_call: NA
cdr3_nt: TGTGCCAGCAGCCTGGACGGTCCCGTACGCATCCTGACCCAGTACTTC
cdr3_aa: CASSLDGPVRILTQYF

clone_size: many
v_call: TRBV11-2
j_call: TRBJ2-7
d_call: NA
cdr3_nt: TGTGCTATTCTACGGGAGGGGGCGTCCCACGAGCAGTACTTC
cdr3_aa: CAILREGASHEQYF

clone_size: NA
v_call: TRBV6-2/TRBV6-3
j_call: TRBJ2-3
d_call: NA
cdr3_nt: TGTGCCAGCACCGAAGGGGATACGCAGTATTTT
cdr3_aa: CASTEGDTQYF

clone_size: many
v_call: TRBV7-9
j_call: TRBJ2-1
d_call: TRBD2
cdr3_nt: TGTGCCAGCAGCTTTGGGCGGGGGGGCTTAGAGCAGTTCTTC
cdr3_aa: CASSFGRGGLEQFF

clone_size: many
v_call: TRBV7-3
j_call: TRBJ2-5
d_call: TRBD2
cdr3_nt: TGTGCCAGCAGCTTTGACGGGGGGGTGATAGAGACCCAGTACTTC
cdr3_aa: CASSFDGGVIETQYF

clone_size: NA
v_call: TRBV20-1
j_call: TRBJ1-2
d_call: TRBD1
cdr3_nt: TGCAGTGCTAGCGACAGGGGGCAGCGGAACTATGGCTACACCTTC
cdr3_aa: CSASDRGQRNYGYTF